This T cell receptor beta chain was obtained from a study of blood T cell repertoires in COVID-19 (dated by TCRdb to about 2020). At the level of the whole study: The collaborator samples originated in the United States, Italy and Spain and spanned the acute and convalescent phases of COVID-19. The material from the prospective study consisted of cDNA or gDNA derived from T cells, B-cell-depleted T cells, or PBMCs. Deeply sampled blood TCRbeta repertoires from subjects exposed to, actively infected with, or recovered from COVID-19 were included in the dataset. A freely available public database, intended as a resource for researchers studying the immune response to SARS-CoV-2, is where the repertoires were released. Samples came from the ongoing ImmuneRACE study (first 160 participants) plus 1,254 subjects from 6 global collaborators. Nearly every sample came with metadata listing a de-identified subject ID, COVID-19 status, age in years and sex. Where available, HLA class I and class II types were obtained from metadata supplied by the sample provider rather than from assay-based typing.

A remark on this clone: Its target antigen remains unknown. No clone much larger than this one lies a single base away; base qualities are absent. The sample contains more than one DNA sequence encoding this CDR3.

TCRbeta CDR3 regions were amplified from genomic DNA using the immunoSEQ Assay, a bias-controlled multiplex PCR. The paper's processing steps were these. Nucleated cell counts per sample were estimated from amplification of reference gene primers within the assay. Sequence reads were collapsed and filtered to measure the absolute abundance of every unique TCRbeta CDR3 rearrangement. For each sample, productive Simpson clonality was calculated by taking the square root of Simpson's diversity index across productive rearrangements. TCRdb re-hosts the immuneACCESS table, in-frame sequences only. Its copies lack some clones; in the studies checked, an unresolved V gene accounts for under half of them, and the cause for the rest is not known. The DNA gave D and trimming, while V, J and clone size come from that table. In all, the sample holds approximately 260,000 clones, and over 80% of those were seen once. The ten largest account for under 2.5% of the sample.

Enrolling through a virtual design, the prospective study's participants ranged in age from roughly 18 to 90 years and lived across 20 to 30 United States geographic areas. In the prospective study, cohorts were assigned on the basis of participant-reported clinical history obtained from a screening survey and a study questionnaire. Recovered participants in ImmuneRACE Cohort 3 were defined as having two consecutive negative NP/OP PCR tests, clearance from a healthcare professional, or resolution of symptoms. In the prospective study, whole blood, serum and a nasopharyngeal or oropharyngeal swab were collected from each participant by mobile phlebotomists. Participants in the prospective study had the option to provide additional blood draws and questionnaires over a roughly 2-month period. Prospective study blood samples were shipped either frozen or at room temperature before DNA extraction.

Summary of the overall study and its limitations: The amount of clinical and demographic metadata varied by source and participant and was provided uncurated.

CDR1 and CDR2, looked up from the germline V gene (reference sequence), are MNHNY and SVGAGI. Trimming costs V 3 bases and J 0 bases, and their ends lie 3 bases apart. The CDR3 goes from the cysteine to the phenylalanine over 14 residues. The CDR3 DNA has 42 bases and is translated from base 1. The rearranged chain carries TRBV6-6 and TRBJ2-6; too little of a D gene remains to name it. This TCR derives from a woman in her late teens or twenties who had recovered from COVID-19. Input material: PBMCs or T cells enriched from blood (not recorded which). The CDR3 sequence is CASSYSSGANVLTF. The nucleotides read TGTGCCAGCAGTTATAGCTCTGGGGCCAACGTCCTGACTTTC.